These T cell receptor beta chains were read from a single sample in a study of blood T cells in healthy people across ages. TCRdb redid the calling of the 5' RACE reads with MiXCR, one entry per CDR3 protein. This table holds 1.5 million to 2 million distinct CDR3 sequences, about 32% found once. The source material was blood. The receptors were sampled from a woman under 40 in good health. Both conserved end residues are trimmed from each CDR3.

V,CDR3
TRBV4-1,ASSRLAEFTDTQY
TRBV3-1,ASSQNPGPYEQY
TRBV20-1,SARQGGGGAENEQF
TRBV6-2/TRBV6-3,ASRGTGAQNGYT
TRBV5-1,ASSLGTPSTDTQY
TRBV12-3/TRBV12-4,ASSQARLNNEQF
TRBV4-1,ASSHGVSNEQF
TRBV20-1,SARERGQGNEKLF
TRBV27,ASSLSTRGAGANVLT
TRBV20-1,SEGDGGPYPDTQY
TRBV29-1,SVLRTKGAF
TRBV29-1,SVEGTSGSLNEQF
TRBV20-1,SARAEKSSTDTQY
TRBV11-2,ASSRTRTSGETQY
TRBV2,ASSGTGLSTDTQY
TRBV4-2,ASSQDTGAYEQY
TRBV7-6,ASSLRAGGGMNTEAF
TRBV20-1,SARDLEHYGYT
TRBV3-1,ASSRVGGPSEQF
TRBV5-1,ASSLTGSDRGDGGYT
TRBV5-5,ASSVGHLYEQY
TRBV7-9,ANSSGGYGYT
TRBV5-1,ASSWVGAPGDTQY
TRBV3-1,ASRYHRGNTEAF
TRBV6-1,ASSGGGTLYEQY
TRBV7-8,ASSLEGLAESYNEQF
TRBV6-5,ASTQLGTGRETQY
TRBV6-5,ASSYLAGGRNEQF
TRBV29-1,SVVGQLGNTEAF
TRBV27,ASSLLSTGSSTDTQY
TRBV5-6,ASSLFPATYEQY
TRBV6-2/TRBV6-3,ASSYSTGGSEQY
TRBV5-1,ASSLVAVGNPGELF
TRBV28,ASYIRTGATMNTEAF
TRBV6-5,ASSFGLAGEGAYNEQF
TRBV6-5,ASRRGEKLF
TRBV20-1,SAMRVRGQF
TRBV20-1,SGRVRATDTQY
TRBV5-1,ASSSEGGGLGSGNTIY
TRBV5-1,ASSLSTSGIYEQY
TRBV20-1,SARKGSGNTGELF
TRBV6-2/TRBV6-3,ASSTGTLDSYEQY
TRBV27,ASSQLYRENHYEQY
TRBV9,ASSVSTGEWGSEQY
TRBV21-1,TSSKPARADRRPGCQPQH
TRBV20-1,SARYSYT
TRBV20-1,SARAGGAGETQY
TRBV28,ASRTTGVYGYT
TRBV27,ASRNVVALNEQF
TRBV4-1,ASSQDWGVRSPLH
TRBV7-9,ASSLELGGTGTQY
TRBV6-5,ASSYLYPQETQY
TRBV12-3/TRBV12-4,ASSFWGRGGDGYT
TRBV29-1,SGRTDYGYI